This TCR beta chain comes out of a study of blood T cell repertoires in COVID-19. Turning to the study itself: Material from acute and convalescent COVID-19 was sourced from the United States, Italy and Spain.

In the authors' workflow: Estimation of nucleated cell counts relied on the amplification of reference gene primers. Sequencing used immunoSEQ multiplex PCR; TCRdb keeps in-frame clones, though not all of them. For V, J and clone size, that table is used; D and trimming come from the DNA. The sample lists 320,000 or so clones, 85% occurring once. Participants reported their clinical history, and cohort assignment relied on those reports. The clonotype was recovered from a woman in her twenties or thirties who had been exposed to COVID-19. Sequencing input: PBMCs or T cells enriched from blood (not recorded which).

The CDR3: CASSLNIDSSFYGYTF. The CDR3 DNA is TGCGCCAGCAGCTTGAACATTGACAGCTCCTTCTATGGCTACACCTTC. The chain couples TRBV5-1 to TRBJ1-2; possibly TRBD1 for D (5 bases). This CDR3 spans 16 amino acids. Germline V gives CDR1 SGHRS, CDR2 YFSETQ. V shed 1 base and J shed 4 bases, with 17 bases lying between them.